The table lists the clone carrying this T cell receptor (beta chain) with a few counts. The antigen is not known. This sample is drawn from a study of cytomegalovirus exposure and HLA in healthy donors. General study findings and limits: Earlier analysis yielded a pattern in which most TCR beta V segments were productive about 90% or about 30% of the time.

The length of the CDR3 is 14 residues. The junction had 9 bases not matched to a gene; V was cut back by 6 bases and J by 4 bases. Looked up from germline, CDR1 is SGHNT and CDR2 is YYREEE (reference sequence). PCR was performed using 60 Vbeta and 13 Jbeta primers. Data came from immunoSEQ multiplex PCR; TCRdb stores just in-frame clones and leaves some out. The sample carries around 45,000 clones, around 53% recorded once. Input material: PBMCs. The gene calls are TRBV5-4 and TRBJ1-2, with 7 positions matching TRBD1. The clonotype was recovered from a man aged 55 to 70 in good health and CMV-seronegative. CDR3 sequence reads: CASTAGGLPYGYTF. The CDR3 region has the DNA TGTGCCAGCACCGCAGGGGGTCTACCCTATGGCTACACCTTC.